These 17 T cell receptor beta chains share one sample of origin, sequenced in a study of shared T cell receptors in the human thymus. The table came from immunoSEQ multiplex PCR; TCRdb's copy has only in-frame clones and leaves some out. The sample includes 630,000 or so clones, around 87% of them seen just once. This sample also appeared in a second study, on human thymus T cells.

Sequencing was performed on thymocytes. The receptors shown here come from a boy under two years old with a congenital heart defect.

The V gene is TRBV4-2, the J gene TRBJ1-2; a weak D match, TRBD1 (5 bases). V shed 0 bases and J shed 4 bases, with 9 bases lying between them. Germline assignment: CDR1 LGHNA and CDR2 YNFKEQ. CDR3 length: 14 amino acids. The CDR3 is CASSQEDISYGYTF. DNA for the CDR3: TGTGCCAGCAGCCAAGAGGACATTTCCTATGGCTACACCTTC.

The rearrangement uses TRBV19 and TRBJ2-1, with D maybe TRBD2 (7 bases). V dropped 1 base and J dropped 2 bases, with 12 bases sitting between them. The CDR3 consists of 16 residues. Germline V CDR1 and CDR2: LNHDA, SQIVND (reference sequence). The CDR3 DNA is TGTGCCAGTAGTATAGTGGGCGGGGGCCCCTACAATGAGCAGTTCTTC. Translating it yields CASSIVGGGPYNEQFF.

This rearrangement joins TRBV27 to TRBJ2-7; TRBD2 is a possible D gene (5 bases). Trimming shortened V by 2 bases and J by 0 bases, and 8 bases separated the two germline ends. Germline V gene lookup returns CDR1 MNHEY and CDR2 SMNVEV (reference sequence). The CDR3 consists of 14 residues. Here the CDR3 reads CASSLVRDSYEQYF. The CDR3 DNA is TGTGCCAGCAGTTTAGTCCGGGACTCCTACGAGCAGTACTTC.

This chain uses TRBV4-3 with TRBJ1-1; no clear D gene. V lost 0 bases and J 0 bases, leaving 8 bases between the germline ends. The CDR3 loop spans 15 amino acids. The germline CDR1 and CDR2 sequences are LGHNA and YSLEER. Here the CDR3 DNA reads TGCGCCAGCAGCCAAGATTTACTTATGAACACTGAAGCTTTCTTT. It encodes CASSQDLLMNTEAFF.

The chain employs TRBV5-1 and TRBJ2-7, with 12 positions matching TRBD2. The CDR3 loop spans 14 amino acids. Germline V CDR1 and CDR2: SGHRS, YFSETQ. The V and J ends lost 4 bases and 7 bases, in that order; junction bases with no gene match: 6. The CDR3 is CASSPTSGGQEQYF. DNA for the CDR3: TGCGCCAGCAGCCCGACTAGCGGGGGACAGGAGCAGTACTTC.

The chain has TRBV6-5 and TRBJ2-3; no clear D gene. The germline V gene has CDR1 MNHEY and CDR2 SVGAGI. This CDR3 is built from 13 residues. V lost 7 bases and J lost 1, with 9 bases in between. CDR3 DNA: TGTGCCAGCACGGATCAGGGCACAGATACGCAGTATTTT. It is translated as CASTDQGTDTQYF.

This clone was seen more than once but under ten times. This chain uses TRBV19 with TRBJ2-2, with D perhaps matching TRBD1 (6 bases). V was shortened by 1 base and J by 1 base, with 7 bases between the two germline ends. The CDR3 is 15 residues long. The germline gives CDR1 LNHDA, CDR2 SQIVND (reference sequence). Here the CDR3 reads CASSIAGQNTGELFF. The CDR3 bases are TGTGCCAGTAGTATAGCGGGACAGAACACCGGGGAGCTGTTTTTT.

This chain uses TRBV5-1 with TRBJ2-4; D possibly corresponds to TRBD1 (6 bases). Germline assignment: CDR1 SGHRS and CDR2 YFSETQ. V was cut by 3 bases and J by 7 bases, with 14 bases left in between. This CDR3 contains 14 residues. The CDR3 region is CASSSQGRWNIQYF. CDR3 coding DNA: TGCGCCAGCAGCTCACAGGGAAGGTGGAACATTCAGTACTTC.

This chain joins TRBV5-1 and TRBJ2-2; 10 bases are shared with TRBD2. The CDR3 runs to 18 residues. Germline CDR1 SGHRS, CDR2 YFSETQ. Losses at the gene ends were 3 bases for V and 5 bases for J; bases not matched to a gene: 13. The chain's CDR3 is CASSWPSVAGGRTGELFF. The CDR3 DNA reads TGCGCCAGCAGCTGGCCTTCGGTAGCGGGGGGCCGGACCGGGGAGCTGTTTTTT.

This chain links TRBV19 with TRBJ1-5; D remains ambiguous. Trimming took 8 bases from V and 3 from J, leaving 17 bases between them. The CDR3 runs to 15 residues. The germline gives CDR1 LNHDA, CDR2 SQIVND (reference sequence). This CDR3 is CASSLGSPHNQPQHF. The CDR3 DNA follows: TGTGCCAGTTCCTTGGGGAGTCCACACAATCAGCCCCAGCATTTT.

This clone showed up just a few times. CDR3 in DNA: TGTGCCAGCAGTCAATCGGACCCCATAGCGGGCCCCAACTCTACCTACAATGAGCAGTTCTTC. Translated: CASSQSDPIAGPNSTYNEQFF. The rearrangement uses TRBV28 and TRBJ2-1; 7 bases are a match to TRBD2. The germline V gene encodes CDR1 MDHEN and CDR2 SYDVKM. The V and J ends lost 5 bases and 2 bases, in that order; junction bases with no gene match: 24. This CDR3 spans 21 amino acids.

This chain's CDR3 is CASSLDGQKETQYF. The CDR3 DNA sequence: TGTGCCAGCAGCTTAGATGGACAGAAAGAGACCCAGTACTTC. The chain employs TRBV11-2 and TRBJ2-5; D is perhaps TRBD1 (6 bases). V was trimmed by 0 bases and J by 3 bases, leaving 8 bases between them. The CDR3 has 14 amino acids. Germline CDR1 reads SGHAT; CDR2 reads FQNNGV.

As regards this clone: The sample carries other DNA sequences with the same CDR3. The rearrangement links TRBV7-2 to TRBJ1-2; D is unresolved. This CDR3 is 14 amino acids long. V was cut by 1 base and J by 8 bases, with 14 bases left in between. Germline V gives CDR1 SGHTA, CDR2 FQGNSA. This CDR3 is CASSLGQTEVGYTF. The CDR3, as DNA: TGTGCCAGCAGCTTAGGCCAGACTGAGGTGGGCTACACCTTC.

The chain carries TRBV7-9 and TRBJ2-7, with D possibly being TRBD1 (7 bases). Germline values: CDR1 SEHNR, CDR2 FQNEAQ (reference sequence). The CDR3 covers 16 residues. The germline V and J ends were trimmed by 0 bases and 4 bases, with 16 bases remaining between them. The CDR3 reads CASSLAREGGGYEQYF. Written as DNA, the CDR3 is TGTGCCAGCAGCTTAGCGCGGGAAGGGGGCGGGTACGAGCAGTACTTC.

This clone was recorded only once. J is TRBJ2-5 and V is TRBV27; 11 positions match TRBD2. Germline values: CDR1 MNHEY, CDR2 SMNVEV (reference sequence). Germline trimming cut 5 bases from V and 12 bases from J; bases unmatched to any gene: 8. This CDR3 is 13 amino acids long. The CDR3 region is CASSPGLAASEYF. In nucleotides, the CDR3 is TGTGCCAGCAGTCCGGGACTAGCGGCTAGTGAGTACTTC.

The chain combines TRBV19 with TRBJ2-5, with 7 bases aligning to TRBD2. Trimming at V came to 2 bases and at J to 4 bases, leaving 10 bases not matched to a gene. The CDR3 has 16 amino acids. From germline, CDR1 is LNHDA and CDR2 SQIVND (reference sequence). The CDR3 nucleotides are TGTGCCAGTAGTATAAAGAAGGGCGGGAGTAGAGAGACCCAGTACTTC. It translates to CASSIKKGGSRETQYF.

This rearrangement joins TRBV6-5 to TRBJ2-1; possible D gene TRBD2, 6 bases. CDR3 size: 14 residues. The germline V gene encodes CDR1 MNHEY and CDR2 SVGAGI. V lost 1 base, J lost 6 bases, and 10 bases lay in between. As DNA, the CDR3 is TGTGCCAGCAGTTACTTCGAGACTAGCAATGAGCAGTTCTTC. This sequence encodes CASSYFETSNEQFF.